The 11 T cell receptor beta chains below come from one sample, sequenced in a study of identical twins. TCRdb itself ran the 5' RACE reads through MiXCR, one entry per CDR3 protein. The sample consists of about 810,000 distinct CDR3 sequences, around an eighth of them appearing once. Separately, the same data were catalogued under a study of yellow fever vaccine responses in identical twins.

The sequencing input was PBMCs. These receptors were taken from a woman aged 18-29 years in good health.

This rearrangement joins TRBV9 to TRBJ1-2; D call uncertain. The length of the CDR3 is 15 residues. Trimming removed 0 bases at V and 4 bases at J, with 13 bases between. The germline V gene has CDR1 SGDLS and CDR2 YYNGEE. CDR3 region: CASSVEGEIRYGYTF. The CDR3 DNA is TGTGCCAGCAGCGTAGAGGGAGAAATACGCTATGGCTACACCTTC. Looking up the rest from reference TRBV9 and TRBJ1-2 gives the full variable domain: DSGVTQTPKHLITATGQRVTLRCSPRSGDLSVYWYQQSLDQGLQFLIQYYNGEERAKGNILERFSAQQFPDLHSELNLSSLELGDSALYFCASSVEGEIRYGYTFGSGTRLTVV.

This clonotype was picked up a small number of times. This chain connects TRBV7-2 to TRBJ1-1; a possible D gene is TRBD1 (6 bases). Germline assignment: CDR1 SGHTA and CDR2 FQGNSA. CDR3 size: 15 residues. Trimming removed 3 bases from V and 5 bases from J, with 16 bases in between. The CDR3 loop reads CASSFSGRGGTEAFF. The CDR3 region has the DNA TGTGCCAGCAGCTTTAGTGGCAGGGGAGGGACTGAAGCTTTCTTT.

This clonotype was observed a handful of times. This chain joins TRBV5-1 and TRBJ2-3, with D possibly being TRBD2 (6 bases). There are 16 residues in the CDR3. V dropped 4 bases and J dropped 2 bases, with 17 bases sitting between them. CDR1 is SGHRS, CDR2 YFSETQ, per germline. CDR3 nucleotide sequence: TGCGCCAGCAGCCCCGAACCGGGACTTAACACAGATACGCAGTATTTT. This translates into CASSPEPGLNTDTQYF.

This clonotype was detected only a few times. The J gene is TRBJ1-1, the V gene TRBV12-3 or TRBV12-4; 7 nucleotides align to TRBD1. The CDR3 contains 12 residues. Trimming cost V 5 bases and J 10 bases; bases outside gene matches: 7. CDR3 loop: CASSLGQAGAFF. The CDR3 DNA reads TGTGCCAGCAGTCTCGGACAGGCAGGAGCTTTCTTT.

The table lists this clonotype with a few counts. The chain's CDR3 is CSVEGDGSYEQFF. CDR3 nucleotide sequence: TGCAGCGTTGAGGGGGACGGCTCTTATGAGCAGTTCTTC. The chain uses TRBV29-1 and TRBJ2-1; either TRBD1 or TRBD2 may fit D (5 bases each). V gave up 3 bases and J gave up 8 bases, with 14 bases separating them. The CDR3 loop spans 13 amino acids. CDR1 and CDR2 (germline): SQVTM, ANQGSEA.

This clonotype was counted between two and nine times. The rearrangement links TRBV9 to TRBJ2-3; 14 positions match TRBD2. This CDR3 comprises 16 residues. CDR1 and CDR2 from the germline V gene are SGDLS and YYNGEE. V shed 3 bases and J 6 bases; nucleotides not matched to a gene: 6. In DNA, the CDR3 is TGTGCCAGCAGCGGCCGACTAGCGGGAGGGGTGGATACGCAGTATTTT. It yields the protein CASSGRLAGGVDTQYF. The full variable domain, its missing parts supplied by reference TRBV9 and TRBJ2-3, is DSGVTQTPKHLITATGQRVTLRCSPRSGDLSVYWYQQSLDQGLQFLIQYYNGEERAKGNILERFSAQQFPDLHSELNLSSLELGDSALYFCASSGRLAGGVDTQYFGPGTRLTVL.

This clonotype was counted ten times or more. The chain couples TRBV12-3 or TRBV12-4 to TRBJ2-5, with 8 bases fitting TRBD2. The CDR3 sequence is 17 residues long. The J segment lost 3 bases and the V segment lost 4 bases, leaving 13 bases of the junction unmatched. The CDR3 nucleotides read TGTGCCAGCAGTTCTAGACTAGCGCGAGACGAAGAAGAGACCCAGTACTTC. This translates into CASSSRLARDEEETQYF.

The V gene is TRBV20-1, the J gene TRBJ2-7, with TRBD2 matching over 9 bases. The V gene end was trimmed by 3 bases and the J gene end by 2 bases; junction bases not matched to a gene: 2. The CDR3 consists of 13 residues. Germline loops: CDR1 DFQATT, CDR2 SNEGSKA (reference sequence). The CDR3 sequence is CSARERGAYEQYV. DNA for the CDR3: TGCAGTGCTAGGGAGCGGGGGGCCTACGAGCAGTACGTC.

The J gene is TRBJ2-2, the V gene TRBV7-6; TRBD1 agrees at 8 bases. CDR3 length: 16 amino acids. From germline, CDR1 is SGHVS and CDR2 FNYEAQ. The junction had 11 bases not matched to a gene; V was cut back by 5 bases and J by 6 bases. CDR3 region: CASSPAGQGSSGELFF. CDR3 bases: TGTGCCAGCAGCCCTGCCGGACAGGGTAGTTCCGGGGAGCTGTTTTTT.

This chain links TRBV18 with TRBJ2-2; 7 bases are a match to TRBD1. Germline loops: CDR1 KGHSH, CDR2 LQKENI. This CDR3 is 18 amino acids long. Trimming cost V 0 bases and J 0 bases; bases outside gene matches: 7. The CDR3: CASSPPAGTAANTGELFF. In DNA, the CDR3 is TGTGCCAGCTCACCACCCGCCGGGACAGCGGCGAACACCGGGGAGCTGTTTTTT.

The J gene is TRBJ2-1, the V gene TRBV4-1, with 14 bases matching TRBD2. V lost 2 bases and J lost 1; bases outside the gene matches: 13. The V gene's germline CDR1 is MGHRA and CDR2 YSYEKL. This CDR3 spans 21 amino acids. CDR3 sequence reads: CASSQFSPRLAGGGSYNEQFF. The CDR3 DNA sequence: TGCGCCAGCAGCCAATTTTCCCCGAGACTAGCGGGAGGGGGATCCTACAATGAGCAGTTCTTC.